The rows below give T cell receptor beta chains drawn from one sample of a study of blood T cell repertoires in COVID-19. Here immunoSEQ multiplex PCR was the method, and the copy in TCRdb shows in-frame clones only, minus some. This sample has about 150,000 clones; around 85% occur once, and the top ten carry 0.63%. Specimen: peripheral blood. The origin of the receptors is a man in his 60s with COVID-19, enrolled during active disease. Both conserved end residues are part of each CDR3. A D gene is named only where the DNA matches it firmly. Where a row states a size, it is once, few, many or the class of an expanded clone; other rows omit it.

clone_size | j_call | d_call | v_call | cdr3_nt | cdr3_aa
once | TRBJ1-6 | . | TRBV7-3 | TGTGCCAGCAGCTTTGGCGCGGGGAATTCACCCCTCCACTTT | CASSFGAGNSPLHF
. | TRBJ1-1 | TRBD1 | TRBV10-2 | TGCGCCAGCAGTCCAAAACAGGGGGCTAGCACTGAAGCTTTCTTT | CASSPKQGASTEAFF
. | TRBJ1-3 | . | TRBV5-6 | TGTGCCAGCAGCTCGACTCATTTCTCTGGAAACACCATATATTTT | CASSSTHFSGNTIYF
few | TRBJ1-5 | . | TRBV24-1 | TGTGCCACCAGTGATCCCCCTCGGGGGGAAGGCAATCAGCCCCAGCATTTT | CATSDPPRGEGNQPQHF
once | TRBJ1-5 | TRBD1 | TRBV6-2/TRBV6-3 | TGTGCCAGCAGTCCCCTCCGGACAGGGGAGCGTCAGCCCCAGCATTTT | CASSPLRTGERQPQHF
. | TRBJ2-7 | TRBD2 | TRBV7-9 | TGTGCCAGCAACCGACTAGCGGGAGTCGAGCAGTACTTC | CASNRLAGVEQYF
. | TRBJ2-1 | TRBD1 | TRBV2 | TGTGCCAGCAGCGGGACAGGGGGCAATGAGCAGTTCTTC | CASSGTGGNEQFF
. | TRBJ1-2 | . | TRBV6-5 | TGTGCCAGCAGAACCGGGACATCCTCTAACTATGGCTACACCTTC | CASRTGTSSNYGYTF
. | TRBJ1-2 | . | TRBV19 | TGTGCCAGTAGTAGCAGTCAGGGGCCCTATGGCTACACCTTC | CASSSSQGPYGYTF
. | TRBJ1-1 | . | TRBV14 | TGTGCCAGCAGCAAATGGACGGGGTTGGCGAACACTGAAGCTTTCTTT | CASSKWTGLANTEAFF
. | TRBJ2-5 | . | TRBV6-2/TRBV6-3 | TGTGCCAGCAGTTACCAAAGCACAGGGCTGGAGACCCAGTACTTC | CASSYQSTGLETQYF
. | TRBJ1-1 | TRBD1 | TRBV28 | TGTGCCAGCAGTCCAGGGGGGACCATGAACACTGAAGCTTTCTTT | CASSPGGTMNTEAFF
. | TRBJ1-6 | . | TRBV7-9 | TGTGCCAGCACCTTAAGCCAGGAATCACCCCTCCACTTT | CASTLSQESPLHF
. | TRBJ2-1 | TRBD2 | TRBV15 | TGTGCCACCAGCTTAGGACTAGCGGGAGGAAACAATGAGCAGTTCTTC | CATSLGLAGGNNEQFF
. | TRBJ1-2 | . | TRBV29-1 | TGCAGCGTTGTGAGGCTCAACTATGGCTACACCTTC | CSVVRLNYGYTF
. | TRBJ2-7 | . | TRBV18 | TGTGCCAGCTCACCGTTTGGGGCTGGCCCCTACGAGCAGTACTTC | CASSPFGAGPYEQYF
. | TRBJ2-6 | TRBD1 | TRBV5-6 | TGTGCCAGCAGCTCGGGACAGGGAAGATTTGGGGCCAACGTCCTGACTTTC | CASSSGQGRFGANVLTF
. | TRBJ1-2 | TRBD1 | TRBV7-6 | TGTGCCAGCAGCGAGGGACAGGGGAAATCTTCTAACTATGGCTACACCTTC | CASSEGQGKSSNYGYTF
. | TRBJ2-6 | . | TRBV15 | TGTGCCACCAGCAGAGCCTCCCCGCAAAACTACTACTCTGGGGCCAACGTCCTGACTTTC | CATSRASPQNYYSGANVLTF
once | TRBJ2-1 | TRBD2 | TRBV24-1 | TGTGCCACCAGTGACGGACTAGCGGCCTCCTACAATGAGCAGTTCTTC | CATSDGLAASYNEQFF
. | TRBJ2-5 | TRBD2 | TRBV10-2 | TGCGCCAGCAGTGAAGGGGGACTAGCGAGAGAGACCCAGTACTTC | CASSEGGLARETQYF
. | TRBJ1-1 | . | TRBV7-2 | TGTGCCAGCAGCTCCACAGGGACGAACACTGAAGCTTTCTTT | CASSSTGTNTEAFF
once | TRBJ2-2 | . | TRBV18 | TGTGCCAGCTCACCACGACAGGCCAACACCGGGGAGCTGTTTTTT | CASSPRQANTGELFF
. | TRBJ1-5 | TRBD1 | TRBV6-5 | TGTGCCAGCAGGGGGACAGGGAGCCATAATCAGCCCCAGCATTTT | CASRGTGSHNQPQHF
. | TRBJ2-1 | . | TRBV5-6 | TGTGCCAGCAGCTTGGGACAGGACAATGAGCAGTTCTTC | CASSLGQDNEQFF
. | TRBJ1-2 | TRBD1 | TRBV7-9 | TGTGCCAGCAGTCGGGGACAGGGGAACTATGGCTACACCTTC | CASSRGQGNYGYTF
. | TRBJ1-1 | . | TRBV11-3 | TGTGCCAGCAGCTCCCAGGGAAGGAACACTGAAGCTTTCTTT | CASSSQGRNTEAFF
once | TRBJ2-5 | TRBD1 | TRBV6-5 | TGTGCCAGCAGAACGACAGGGCAAGAGACCCAGTACTTC | CASRTTGQETQYF
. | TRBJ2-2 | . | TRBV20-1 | TGCAGTGCTAGTTTACCGGGAGCGAACACCGGGGAGCTGTTTTTT | CSASLPGANTGELFF
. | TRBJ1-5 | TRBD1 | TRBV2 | TGTGCCAGCAGTGACCCGGGACAGGGGGGTCAGCCCCAGCATTTT | CASSDPGQGGQPQHF
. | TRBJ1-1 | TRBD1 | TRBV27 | TGTGCCAGCAGTCTATTGACAGGGAGCACTGAAGCTTTCTTT | CASSLLTGSTEAFF
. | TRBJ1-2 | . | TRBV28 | TGTGCCAGCAGTTTGGGGGGGGCGCGGGGCTACACCTTC | CASSLGGARGYTF
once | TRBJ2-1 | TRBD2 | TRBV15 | TGTGCCACCAGAGAACTAGCGGGAGTACGACAGTTCTTC | CATRELAGVRQFF
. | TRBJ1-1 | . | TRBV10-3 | TGTGCCATCAGTGTCGCGGGGGCGGGCTCGGGGGGATTAACGAACACTGAAGCTTTCTTT | CAISVAGAGSGGLTNTEAFF
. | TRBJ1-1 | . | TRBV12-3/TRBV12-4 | TGTGCCAGCACGGGGAGCACTGAAGCTTTCTTT | CASTGSTEAFF
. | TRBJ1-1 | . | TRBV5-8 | TGTGCCAGCAGCTTGGGACAGTATCTACTACTAACTGAAGCTTTCTTT | CASSLGQYLLLTEAFF
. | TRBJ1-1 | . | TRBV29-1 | TGCAGCGGGATGACTCAGAACACTGAAGCTTTCTTT | CSGMTQNTEAFF
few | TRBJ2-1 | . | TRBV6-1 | TGTGCCAGCAGCCGGGACACCCACTCCTACAATGAGCAGTTCTTC | CASSRDTHSYNEQFF
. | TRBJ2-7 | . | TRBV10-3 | TGTGCCATCAGCGGACCCGGGAGCCAAAATCGGCAGTACTTC | CAISGPGSQNRQYF
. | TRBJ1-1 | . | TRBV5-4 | TGTGCCAGCAGCTTTTCATCTGAAGCTTTCTTT | CASSFSSEAFF
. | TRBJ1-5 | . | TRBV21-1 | TGTGCCAGCGCGATCCCCCAGGGGGAAAATTGCAATCAGCCCCAGCATTTT | CASAIPQGENCNQPQHF
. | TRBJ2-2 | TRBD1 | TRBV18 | TGTGCCAGCTCAAGAGGACAGGGGCCCGGGGAGCTGTTTTTT | CASSRGQGPGELFF
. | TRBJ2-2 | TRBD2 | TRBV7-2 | TGTGCCAGCAGCTTAGTTGCTAGCGGAAACACCGGGGAGCTGTTTTTT | CASSLVASGNTGELFF
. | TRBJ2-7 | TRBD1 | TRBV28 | TGTGCCAGCAGTTCCCGGACAGGCCCGGGCTCCTACGAGCAGTACTTC | CASSSRTGPGSYEQYF
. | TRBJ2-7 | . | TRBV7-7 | TGTGCTAGCAGCTTAAGGGCGCAGGGGCCCTACGAGCAGTACTTC | CASSLRAQGPYEQYF
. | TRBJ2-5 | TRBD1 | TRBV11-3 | TGTGCCAGCAGCTACAGGGGGGGGACAGGGTCGGTAGAGACCCAGTACTTC | CASSYRGGTGSVETQYF
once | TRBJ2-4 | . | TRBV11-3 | TGTGCCAGCAGCCTTGCCCTAGGAGCCAAAAACATTCAGTACTTC | CASSLALGAKNIQYF
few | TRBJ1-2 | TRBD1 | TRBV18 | TGTGCCAGCTCACGGGGACAGGGAACGTTGGATGGCTACACCTTC | CASSRGQGTLDGYTF
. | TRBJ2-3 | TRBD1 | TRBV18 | TGTGCCAGCTCACGACAGGGGGGCACAGATACGCAGTATTTT | CASSRQGGTDTQYF
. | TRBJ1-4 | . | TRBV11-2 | TGCGCCAGCAGCTTAGTAGCGGCGGGTATTGCAACTAATGAAAAACTGTTTTTT | CASSLVAAGIATNEKLFF
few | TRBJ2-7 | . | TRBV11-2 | TGTGCCAGCAGCTTAGTGGGGAGAGATTCCTACGAGCAGTACTTC | CASSLVGRDSYEQYF
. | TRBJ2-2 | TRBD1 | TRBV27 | TGTGCCAGCAGTCCAGGGACAGGGGGTCCCACCGGGGAGCTGTTTTTT | CASSPGTGGPTGELFF
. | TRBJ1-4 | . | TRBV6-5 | TGTGCCAGCAGTTCCCTAGAAAAGGTGAACGAAAAACTGTTTTTT | CASSSLEKVNEKLFF